This T cell receptor (beta chain) originates from a study of cytomegalovirus exposure and HLA in healthy donors. This CDR3 is built from 14 residues. In germline, CDR1 is MNHEY, CDR2 SVGAGI. V trimming: 6 bases; J trimming: 6 bases; junction bases outside the gene matches: 6. The PCR employed 60 Vbeta primers together with 13 Jbeta primers. The protocol was immunoSEQ multiplex PCR, while the TCRdb copy is restricted to in-frame clones and leaves out a portion. The sample contains 130,000 to 150,000 clones, just under 85% of which appear only once. This TCR was sampled from a woman aged 55-69 years in good health and CMV-seropositive. Input material: PBMCs. The chain recombines TRBV6-5 with TRBJ2-2; 8 bases line up with TRBD2. CDR3 in DNA: TGTGCCAGCAGCCCCGGGGGGGGCCCCGGGGAGCTGTTTTTT. The encoded protein is CASSPGGGPGELFF.